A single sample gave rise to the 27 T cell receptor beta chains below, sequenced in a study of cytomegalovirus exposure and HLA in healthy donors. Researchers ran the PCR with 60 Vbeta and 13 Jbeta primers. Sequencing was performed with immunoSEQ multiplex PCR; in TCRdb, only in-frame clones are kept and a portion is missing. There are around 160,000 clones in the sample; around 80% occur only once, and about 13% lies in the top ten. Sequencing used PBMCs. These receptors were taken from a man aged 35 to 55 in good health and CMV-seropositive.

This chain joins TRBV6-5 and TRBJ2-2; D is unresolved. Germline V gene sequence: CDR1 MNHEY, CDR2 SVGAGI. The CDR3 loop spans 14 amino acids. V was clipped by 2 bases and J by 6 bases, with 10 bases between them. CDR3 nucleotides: TGTGCCAGCAGTTACAAGCTTTCCCCCGGGGAGCTGTTTTTT. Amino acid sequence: CASSYKLSPGELFF.

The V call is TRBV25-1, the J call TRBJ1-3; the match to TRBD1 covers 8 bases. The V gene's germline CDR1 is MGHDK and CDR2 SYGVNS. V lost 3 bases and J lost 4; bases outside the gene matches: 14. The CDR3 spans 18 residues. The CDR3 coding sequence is TGTGCCAGCAGTGATGAGCCGAGCAGGGGGCATTCAGGAAACACCATATATTTT. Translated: CASSDEPSRGHSGNTIYF.

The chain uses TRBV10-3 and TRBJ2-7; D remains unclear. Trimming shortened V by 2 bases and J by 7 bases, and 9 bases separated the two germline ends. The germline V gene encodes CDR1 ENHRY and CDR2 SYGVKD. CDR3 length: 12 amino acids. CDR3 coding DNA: TGTGCCATCAGTGAGGGTGAGGATGAGCAGTACTTC. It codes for CAISEGEDEQYF.

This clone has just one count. As DNA, the CDR3 is TGTGCCAGCAGCTTAGAGGACAGGGTGGGTGAGCAGTACTTC. Its translation is CASSLEDRVGEQYF. This chain joins TRBV11-2 and TRBJ2-7; 8 bases align to TRBD1. V lost 0 bases, J lost 7 bases, and 5 bases stayed unmatched. The CDR3 has 14 residues. Germline V gives CDR1 SGHAT, CDR2 FQNNGV. Filled out from reference TRBV11-2 and TRBJ2-7, the complete variable domain reads EAGVAQSPRYKIIEKRQSVAFWCNPISGHATLYWYQQILGQGPKLLIQFQNNGVVDDSQLPKDRFSAERLKGVDSTLKIQPAKLEDSAVYLCASSLEDRVGEQYFGPGTRLTVT.

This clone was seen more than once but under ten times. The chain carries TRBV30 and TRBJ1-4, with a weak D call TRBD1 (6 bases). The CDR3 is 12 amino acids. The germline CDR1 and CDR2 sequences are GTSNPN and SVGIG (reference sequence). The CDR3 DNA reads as TGTGCGTGGGGGCTCACGAATGAAAAACTGTTTTTT. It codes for CAWGLTNEKLFF.

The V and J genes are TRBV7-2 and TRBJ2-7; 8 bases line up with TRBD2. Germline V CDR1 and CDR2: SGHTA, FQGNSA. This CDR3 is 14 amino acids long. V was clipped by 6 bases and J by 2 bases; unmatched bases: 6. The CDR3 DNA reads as TGTGCCAGCAGGGACAGCGGGGGACCCTACGAGCAGTACTTC. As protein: CASRDSGGPYEQYF.

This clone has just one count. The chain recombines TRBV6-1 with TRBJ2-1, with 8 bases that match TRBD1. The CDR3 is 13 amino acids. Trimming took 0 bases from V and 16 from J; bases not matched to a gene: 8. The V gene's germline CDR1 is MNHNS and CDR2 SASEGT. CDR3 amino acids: CASSEARRTGPFF. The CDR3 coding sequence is TGTGCCAGCAGTGAAGCTCGTCGGACAGGGCCCTTCTTC.

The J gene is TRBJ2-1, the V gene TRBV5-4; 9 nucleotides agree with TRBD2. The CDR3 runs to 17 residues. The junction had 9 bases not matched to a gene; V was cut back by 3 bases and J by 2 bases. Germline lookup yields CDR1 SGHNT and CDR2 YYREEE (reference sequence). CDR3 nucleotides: TGTGCCAGCAGCTCAATGATAAGCGGGAGGACCTACAATGAGCAGTTCTTC. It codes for CASSSMISGRTYNEQFF.

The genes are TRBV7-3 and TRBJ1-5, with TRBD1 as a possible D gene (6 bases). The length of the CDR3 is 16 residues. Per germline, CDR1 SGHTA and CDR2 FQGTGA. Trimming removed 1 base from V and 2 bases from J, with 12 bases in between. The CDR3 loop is CASSLMGARGNQPQHF. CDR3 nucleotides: TGTGCCAGCAGCTTAATGGGGGCGCGGGGCAATCAGCCCCAGCATTTT.

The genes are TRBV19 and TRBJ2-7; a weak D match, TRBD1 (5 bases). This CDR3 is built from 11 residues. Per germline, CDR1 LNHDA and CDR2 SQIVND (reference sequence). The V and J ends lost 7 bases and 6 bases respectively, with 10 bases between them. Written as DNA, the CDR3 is TGTGCCAGTACCAATAGGGGCGAGCAGTACTTC. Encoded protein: CASTNRGEQYF.

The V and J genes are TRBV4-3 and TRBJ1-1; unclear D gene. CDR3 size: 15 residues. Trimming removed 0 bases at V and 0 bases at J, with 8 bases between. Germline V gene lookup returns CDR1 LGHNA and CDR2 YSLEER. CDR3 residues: CASSQDQTVNTEAFF. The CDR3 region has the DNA TGCGCCAGCAGCCAAGATCAGACTGTGAACACTGAAGCTTTCTTT.

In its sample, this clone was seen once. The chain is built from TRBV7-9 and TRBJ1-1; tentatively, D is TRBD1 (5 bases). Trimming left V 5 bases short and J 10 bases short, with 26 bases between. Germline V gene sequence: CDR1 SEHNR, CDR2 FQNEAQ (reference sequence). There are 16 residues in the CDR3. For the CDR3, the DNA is TGTGCCAGCAGCCCCTGGGGTTTGGGGCCTACCGAAAGAGCTTTCTTT. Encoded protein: CASSPWGLGPTERAFF.

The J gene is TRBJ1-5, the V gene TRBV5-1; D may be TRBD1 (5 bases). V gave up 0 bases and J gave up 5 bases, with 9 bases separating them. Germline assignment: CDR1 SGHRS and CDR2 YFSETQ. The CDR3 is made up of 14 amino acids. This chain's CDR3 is CASSLAGGDQPQHF. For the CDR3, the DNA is TGCGCCAGCAGCTTGGCCGGAGGGGATCAGCCCCAGCATTTT.

CDR3 loop: CASSEGETQYF. The CDR3 nucleotides read TGCGCCAGCTCGGAGGGCGAGACCCAGTACTTC. The rearrangement joins TRBV10-1 to TRBJ2-5; maybe TRBD2 (6 bases). V lost 8 bases to trimming and J lost 5 bases, with 9 bases between them. The CDR3 has 11 residues. Germline lookup yields CDR1 WNHNN and CDR2 SYGVQD (reference sequence).

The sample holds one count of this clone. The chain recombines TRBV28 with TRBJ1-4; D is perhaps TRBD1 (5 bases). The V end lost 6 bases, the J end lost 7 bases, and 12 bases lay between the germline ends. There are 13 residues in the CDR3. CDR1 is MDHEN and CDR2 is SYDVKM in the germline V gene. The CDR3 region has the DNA TGTGCCAGCAGATCTCAGGGAGGTGAAAAACTGTTTTTT. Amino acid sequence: CASRSQGGEKLFF.

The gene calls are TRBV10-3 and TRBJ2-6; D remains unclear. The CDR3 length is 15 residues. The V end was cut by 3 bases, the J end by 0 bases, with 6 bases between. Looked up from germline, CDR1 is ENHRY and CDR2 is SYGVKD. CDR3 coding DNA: TGTGCCATCAGTGACTCAGGCTCTGGGGCCAACGTCCTGACTTTC. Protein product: CAISDSGSGANVLTF.

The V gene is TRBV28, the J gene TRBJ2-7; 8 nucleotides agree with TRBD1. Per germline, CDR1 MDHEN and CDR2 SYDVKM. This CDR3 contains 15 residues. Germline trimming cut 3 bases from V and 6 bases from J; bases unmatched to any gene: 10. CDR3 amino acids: CASSFSDRGYSEQYF. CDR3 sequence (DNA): TGTGCCAGCAGTTTTTCCGACAGGGGTTATTCCGAGCAGTACTTC.

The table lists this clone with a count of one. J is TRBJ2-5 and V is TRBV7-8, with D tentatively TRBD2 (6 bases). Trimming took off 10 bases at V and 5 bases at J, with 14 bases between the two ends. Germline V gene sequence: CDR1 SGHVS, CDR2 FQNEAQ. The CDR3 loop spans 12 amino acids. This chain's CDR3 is CATGGSGETQYF. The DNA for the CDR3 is TGTGCCACCGGGGGATCGGGTGAGACCCAGTACTTC.

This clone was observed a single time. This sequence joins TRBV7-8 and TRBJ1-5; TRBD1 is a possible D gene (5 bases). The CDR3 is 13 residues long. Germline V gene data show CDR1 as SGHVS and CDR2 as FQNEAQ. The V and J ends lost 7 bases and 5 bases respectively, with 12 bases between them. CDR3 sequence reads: CASNRGTDQPQHF. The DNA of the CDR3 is TGTGCCAGCAACCGGGGGACCGATCAGCCCCAGCATTTT.

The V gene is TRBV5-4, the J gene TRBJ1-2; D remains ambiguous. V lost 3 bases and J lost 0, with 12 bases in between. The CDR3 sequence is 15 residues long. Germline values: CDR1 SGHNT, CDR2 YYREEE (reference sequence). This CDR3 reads CASSSLARTNYGYTF. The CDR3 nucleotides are TGTGCCAGCAGCTCGCTTGCTAGGACTAACTATGGCTACACCTTC.

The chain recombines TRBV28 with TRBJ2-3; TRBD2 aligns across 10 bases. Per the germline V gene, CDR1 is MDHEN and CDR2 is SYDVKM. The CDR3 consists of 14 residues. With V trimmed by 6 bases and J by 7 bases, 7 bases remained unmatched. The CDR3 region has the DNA TGTGCCAGCAGACTAGCGGGGTCCTCTAATACGCAGTATTTT. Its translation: CASRLAGSSNTQYF.

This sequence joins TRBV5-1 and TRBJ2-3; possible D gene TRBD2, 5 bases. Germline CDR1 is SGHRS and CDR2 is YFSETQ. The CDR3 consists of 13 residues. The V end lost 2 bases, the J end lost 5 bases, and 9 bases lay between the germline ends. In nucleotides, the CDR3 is TGCGCCAGCAGCTTCCGGGAAAGAGATACGCAGTATTTT. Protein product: CASSFRERDTQYF.

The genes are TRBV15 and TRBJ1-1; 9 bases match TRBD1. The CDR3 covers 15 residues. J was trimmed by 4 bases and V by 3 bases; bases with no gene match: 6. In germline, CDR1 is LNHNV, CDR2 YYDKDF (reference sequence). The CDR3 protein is CATSRATGGITEAFF. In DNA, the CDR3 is TGTGCCACCAGCAGGGCGACAGGGGGTATCACTGAAGCTTTCTTT.

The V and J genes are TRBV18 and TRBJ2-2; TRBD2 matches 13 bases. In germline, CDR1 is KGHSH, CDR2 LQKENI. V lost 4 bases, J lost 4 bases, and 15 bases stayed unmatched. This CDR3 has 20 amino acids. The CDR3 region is CASSRNPGTSGNPSTGELFF. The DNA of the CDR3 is TGTGCCAGCTCACGAAACCCCGGGACTAGCGGGAACCCGAGCACCGGGGAGCTGTTTTTT.

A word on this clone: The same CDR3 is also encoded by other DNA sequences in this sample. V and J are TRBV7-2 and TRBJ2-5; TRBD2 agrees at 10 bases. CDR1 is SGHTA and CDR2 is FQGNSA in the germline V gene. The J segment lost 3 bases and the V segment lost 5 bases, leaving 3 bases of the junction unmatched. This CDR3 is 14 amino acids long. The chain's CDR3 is CASSPGLAEETQYF. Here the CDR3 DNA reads TGTGCCAGCAGCCCCGGACTAGCGGAAGAGACCCAGTACTTC.

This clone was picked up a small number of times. For the CDR3, the DNA is TGTGCCAGTAGTGAATTCCAAGGGGCGCAGCCCCAGCATTTT. Translated, it gives CASSEFQGAQPQHF. The chain joins TRBV19 to TRBJ1-5; possible D gene TRBD1, 5 bases. The germline V gene has CDR1 LNHDA and CDR2 SQIVND (reference sequence). Trimming removed 5 bases at V and 7 bases at J, with 15 bases between. This CDR3 has 14 amino acids. The variable domain in full, completed from reference TRBV19 and TRBJ1-5, reads DGGITQSPKYLFRKEGQNVTLSCEQNLNHDAMYWYRQDPGQGLRLIYYSQIVNDFQKGDIAEGYSVSREKKESFPLTVTSAQKNPTAFYLCASSEFQGAQPQHFGDGTRLSIL.

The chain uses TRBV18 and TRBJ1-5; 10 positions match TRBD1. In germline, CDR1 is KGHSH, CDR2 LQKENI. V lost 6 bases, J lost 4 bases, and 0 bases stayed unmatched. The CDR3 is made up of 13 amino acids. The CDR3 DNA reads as TGTGCCAGCTCGGGACAGGGGAATCAGCCCCAGCATTTT. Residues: CASSGQGNQPQHF. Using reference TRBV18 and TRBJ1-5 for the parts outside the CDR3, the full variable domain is NAGVMQNPRHLVRRRGQEARLRCSPMKGHSHVYWYRQLPEEGLKFMVYLQKENIIDESGMPKERFSAEFPKEGPSILRIQQVVRGDSAAYFCASSGQGNQPQHFGDGTRLSIL.